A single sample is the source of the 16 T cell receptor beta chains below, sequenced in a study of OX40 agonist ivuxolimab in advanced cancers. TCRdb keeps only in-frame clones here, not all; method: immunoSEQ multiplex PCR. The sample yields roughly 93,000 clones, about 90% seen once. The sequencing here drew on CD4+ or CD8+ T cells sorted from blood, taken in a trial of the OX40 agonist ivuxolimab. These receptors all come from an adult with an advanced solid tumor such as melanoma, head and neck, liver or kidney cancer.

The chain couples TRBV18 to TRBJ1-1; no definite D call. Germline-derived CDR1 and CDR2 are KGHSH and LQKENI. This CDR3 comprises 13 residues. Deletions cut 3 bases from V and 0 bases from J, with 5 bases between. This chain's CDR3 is CASSPPVNTEAFF. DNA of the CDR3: TGTGCCAGCTCACCTCCCGTGAACACTGAAGCTTTCTTT.

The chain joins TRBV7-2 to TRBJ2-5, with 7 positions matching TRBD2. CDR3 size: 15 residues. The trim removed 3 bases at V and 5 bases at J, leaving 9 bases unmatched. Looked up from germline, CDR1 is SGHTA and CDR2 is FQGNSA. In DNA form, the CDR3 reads TGTGCCAGCAGCTTCTATGACAACGGGAGGGAGACCCAGTACTTC. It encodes CASSFYDNGRETQYF.

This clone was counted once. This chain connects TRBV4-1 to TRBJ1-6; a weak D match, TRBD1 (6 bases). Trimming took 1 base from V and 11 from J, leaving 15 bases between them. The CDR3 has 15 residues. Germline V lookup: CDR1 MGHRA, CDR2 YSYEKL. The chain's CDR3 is CASSQGTLGGAPLHF. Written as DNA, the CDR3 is TGCGCCAGCAGCCAAGGGACGCTCGGGGGCGCACCCCTCCACTTT.

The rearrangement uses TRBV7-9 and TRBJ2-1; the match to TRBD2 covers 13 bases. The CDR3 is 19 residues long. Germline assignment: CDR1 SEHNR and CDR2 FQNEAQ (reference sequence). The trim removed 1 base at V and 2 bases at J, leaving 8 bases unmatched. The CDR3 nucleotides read TGTGCCAGCAGCTTAGAGGCGGGACTAGCGGGAAGTACCTACAATGAGCAGTTCTTC. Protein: CASSLEAGLAGSTYNEQFF.

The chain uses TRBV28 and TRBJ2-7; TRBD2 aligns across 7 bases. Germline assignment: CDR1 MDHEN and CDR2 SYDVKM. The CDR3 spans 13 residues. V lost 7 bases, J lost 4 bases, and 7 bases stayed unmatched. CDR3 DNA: TGTGCCAGCAAAAGTGGAGCGGGATACGAGCAGTACTTC. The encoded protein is CASKSGAGYEQYF. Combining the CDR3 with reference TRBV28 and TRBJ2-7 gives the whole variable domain DVKVTQSSRYLVKRTGEKVFLECVQDMDHENMFWYRQDPGLGLRLIYFSYDVKMKEKGDIPEGYSVSREKKERFSLILESASTNQTSMYLCASKSGAGYEQYFGPGTRLTVT.

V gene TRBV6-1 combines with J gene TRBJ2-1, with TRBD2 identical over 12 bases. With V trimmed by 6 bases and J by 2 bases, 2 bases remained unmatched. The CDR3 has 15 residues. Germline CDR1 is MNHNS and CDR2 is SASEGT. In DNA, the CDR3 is TGTGCCAGCAGAGGACTAGCGGGGACCTACAATGAGCAGTTCTTC. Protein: CASRGLAGTYNEQFF.

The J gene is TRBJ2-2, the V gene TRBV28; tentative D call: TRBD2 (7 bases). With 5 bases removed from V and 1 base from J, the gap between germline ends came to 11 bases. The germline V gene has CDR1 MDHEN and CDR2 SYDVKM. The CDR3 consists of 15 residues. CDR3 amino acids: CASSRGDMNTGELFF. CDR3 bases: TGTGCCAGCAGTCGGGGGGACATGAACACCGGGGAGCTGTTTTTT.

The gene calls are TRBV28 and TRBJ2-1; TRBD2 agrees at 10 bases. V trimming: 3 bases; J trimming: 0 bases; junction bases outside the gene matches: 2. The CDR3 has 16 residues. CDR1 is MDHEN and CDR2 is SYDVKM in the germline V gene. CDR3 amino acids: CASSFASGSSYNEQFF. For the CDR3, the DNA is TGTGCCAGCAGTTTTGCTAGCGGGAGCTCCTACAATGAGCAGTTCTTC. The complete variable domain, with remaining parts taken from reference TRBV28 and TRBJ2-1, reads DVKVTQSSRYLVKRTGEKVFLECVQDMDHENMFWYRQDPGLGLRLIYFSYDVKMKEKGDIPEGYSVSREKKERFSLILESASTNQTSMYLCASSFASGSSYNEQFFGPGTRLTVL.

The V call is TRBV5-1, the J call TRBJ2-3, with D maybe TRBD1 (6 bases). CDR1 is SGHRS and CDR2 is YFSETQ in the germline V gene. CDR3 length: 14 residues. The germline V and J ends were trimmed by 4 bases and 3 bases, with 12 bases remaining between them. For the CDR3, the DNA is TGCGCCAGCAGCCCAGGACAGAGAACAGATACGCAGTATTTT. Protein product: CASSPGQRTDTQYF. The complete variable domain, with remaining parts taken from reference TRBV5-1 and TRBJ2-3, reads KAGVTQTPRYLIKTRGQQVTLSCSPISGHRSVSWYQQTPGQGLQFLFEYFSETQRNKGNFPGRFSGRQFSNSRSEMNVSTLELGDSALYLCASSPGQRTDTQYFGPGTRLTVL.

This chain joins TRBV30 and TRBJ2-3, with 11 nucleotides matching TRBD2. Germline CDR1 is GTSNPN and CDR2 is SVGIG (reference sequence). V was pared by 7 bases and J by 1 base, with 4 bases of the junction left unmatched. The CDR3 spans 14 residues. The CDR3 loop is CASGTSGGTDTQYF. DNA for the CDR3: TGTGCCTCGGGGACTAGCGGAGGCACAGATACGCAGTATTTT.

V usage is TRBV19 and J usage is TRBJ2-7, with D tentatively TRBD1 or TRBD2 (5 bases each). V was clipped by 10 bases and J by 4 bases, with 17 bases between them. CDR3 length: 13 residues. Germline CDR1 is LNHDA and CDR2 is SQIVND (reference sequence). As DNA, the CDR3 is TGTGCCAATCCGGGACCTAGCACGTACGAGCAGTACTTC. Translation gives CANPGPSTYEQYF.

The CDR3 reads CASSFGREVGGGYTF. CDR3 in DNA: TGTGCCAGCAGCTTCGGCAGGGAGGTAGGCGGAGGCTACACCTTC. The chain couples TRBV7-9 to TRBJ1-2, with a weak D call TRBD1 (5 bases). The CDR3 runs 15 residues. CDR1 SEHNR and CDR2 FQNEAQ come from the germline V gene (reference sequence). The V end lost 3 bases, the J end lost 8 bases, and 19 bases lay between the germline ends.

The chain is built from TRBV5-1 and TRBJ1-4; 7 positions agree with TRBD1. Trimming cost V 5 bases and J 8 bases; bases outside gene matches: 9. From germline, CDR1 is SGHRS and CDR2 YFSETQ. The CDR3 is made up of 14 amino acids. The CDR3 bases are TGCGCCAGCAGACCGACAGGGCTCGAGGAAAAACTGTTTTTT. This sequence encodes CASRPTGLEEKLFF.

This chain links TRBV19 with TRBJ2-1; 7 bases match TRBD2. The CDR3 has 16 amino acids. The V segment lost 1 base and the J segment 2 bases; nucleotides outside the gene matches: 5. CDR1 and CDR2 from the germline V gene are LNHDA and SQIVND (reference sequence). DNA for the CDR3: TGTGCCAGTAGTATAGGGTTAGCGGGCACCTACAATGAGCAGTTCTTC. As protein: CASSIGLAGTYNEQFF. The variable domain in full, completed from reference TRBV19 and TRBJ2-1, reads DGGITQSPKYLFRKEGQNVTLSCEQNLNHDAMYWYRQDPGQGLRLIYYSQIVNDFQKGDIAEGYSVSREKKESFPLTVTSAQKNPTAFYLCASSIGLAGTYNEQFFGPGTRLTVL.

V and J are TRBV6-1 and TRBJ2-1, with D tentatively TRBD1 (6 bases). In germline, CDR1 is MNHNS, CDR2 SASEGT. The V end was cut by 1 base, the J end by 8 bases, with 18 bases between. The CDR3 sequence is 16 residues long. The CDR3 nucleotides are TGTGCCAGCAGTGAAGGCCAGGGGTTTGGTGTAGATGAGCAGTTCTTC. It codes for CASSEGQGFGVDEQFF.

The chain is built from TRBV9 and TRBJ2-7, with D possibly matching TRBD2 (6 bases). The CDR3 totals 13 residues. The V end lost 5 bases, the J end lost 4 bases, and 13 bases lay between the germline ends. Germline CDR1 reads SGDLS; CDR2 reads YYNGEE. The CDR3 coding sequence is TGTGCCAGCAGGGGTGGGGGGAGGTACGAGCAGTACTTC. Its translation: CASRGGGRYEQYF.